Each of the 3 T cell receptor beta chains below was sequenced from the same sample in a study of blood T cell repertoires in COVID-19. The protocol was immunoSEQ multiplex PCR, while the TCRdb copy is restricted to in-frame clones and leaves out a portion. The top ten clones hold roughly 13% of a sample with over 150,000 clones, 84% of them seen once. Sequencing input: peripheral blood. These receptors all stem from a human donor in a cohort sampled during active COVID-19.

The chain employs TRBV6-4 and TRBJ2-3, with D perhaps matching TRBD1 (6 bases). CDR1 and CDR2 (germline): MRHNA, SNTAGT. V lost 3 bases and J 3 bases, leaving 7 bases between the germline ends. The length of the CDR3 is 13 residues. The CDR3 bases are TGTGCCAGCAGTGAGGGACAAACAGATACGCAGTATTTT. Its protein product is CASSEGQTDTQYF.

The chain joins TRBV28 to TRBJ2-5; TRBD2 agrees at 15 bases. J gave up 1 base and V 3 bases, and 9 bases lay outside the gene matches. CDR3 length: 19 amino acids. Germline V lookup: CDR1 MDHEN, CDR2 SYDVKM. CDR3 sequence: CASSLPGTSGRRPQETQYF. In nucleotides, the CDR3 is TGTGCCAGCAGTTTGCCCGGGACTAGCGGGAGGAGGCCCCAAGAGACCCAGTACTTC.

The chain employs TRBV6-5 and TRBJ2-7, with TRBD2 as a possible D gene (6 bases). Trimming stripped 6 bases from V and 2 bases from J, with 17 bases between. Germline CDR1 and CDR2: MNHEY and SVGAGI. CDR3 length: 15 residues. The CDR3 DNA sequence: TGTGCCAGCAGGGACGATGGGCTAGCGACCTACGAGCAGTACTTC. Its protein is CASRDDGLATYEQYF.